This T cell receptor (beta chain) was documented in a study of shared clonotypes between healthy human individuals. Study conclusions and caveats: A few donors had 5% to 6% of their naive CD4 clonotypes in common.

This clone was counted a single time. Its antigen is not known. Deletions cut 7 bases from V and 3 bases from J, with 6 bases between. There are 12 residues in the CDR3. Germline lookup yields CDR1 MDHEN and CDR2 SYDVKM. The sorted-subset replicate PCRs were given roughly 200 ng DNA, which is about 29,000 T cell genomes. The method was immunoSEQ multiplex PCR; TCRdb's version includes in-frame clones alone and lacks a portion of them. Among about 2.2 million clones listed, approximately 94% were seen once. Naive CD8 cells comprised CD45RO-negative, CCR7-positively selected cells, excluding terminally differentiated effector memory CD45RA+ cells.

This sequence was found in a man aged 18 to 29 in good health. Some clones in this sample may be carry-over from other donors' samples. The rearrangement uses TRBV28 and TRBJ1-4; no firm D call. Sequences were obtained from naive CD8+ T cells from PBMCs. CDR3 DNA: TGTGCCAGCACTTTCGCTAATGAAAAACTGTTTTTT. Translated, it gives CASTFANEKLFF.